Detailed here is one T cell receptor beta chain. This entry is derived from a study of blood T cell repertoires in COVID-19. Study summary: Samples came from the United States, Italy and Spain, spanning acute and convalescent COVID-19. PBMCs, B-cell-depleted T cells, or T cells provided the cDNA or gDNA that made up the material.

In the original processing: Counts of nucleated cells, estimated from reference gene primer amplification, were obtained. The assay was immunoSEQ multiplex PCR, and TCRdb's table has in-frame clones only and misses some. The V and J calls and clone size come from that table; D and trimming were worked out from the DNA. Of a few hundred thousand clones listed, less than 90% are singletons. This TCR was sampled from a young man with active or convalescent COVID-19. Sequenced input: peripheral blood.

The CDR3: CASRKTGPNTEAFF. The CDR3 bases are TGTGCCAGCAGAAAGACAGGACCGAACACTGAAGCTTTCTTT. The V call is TRBV7-2, the J call TRBJ1-1; possibly TRBD1 for D (6 bases). Trimming cost V 6 bases and J 1 base, with 12 bases left between them. Germline V gene lookup returns CDR1 SGHTA and CDR2 FQGNSA. The CDR3 is 14 amino acids.